This T cell receptor beta chain is drawn from a study of T-cell reconstitution after alpha-beta-depleted transplantation in children. With V trimmed by 8 bases and J by 4 bases, 15 bases remained unmatched. The CDR3 extends over 16 amino acids. Regarding the study as a whole: From newly produced T cells came most of the T-cell counts and diversity one year after transplant. About two months after transplant, alpha-beta T cells reportedly came from several hundred expanded graft clones.

This clonotype was seen at least ten times. Its antigen is still unknown. Construction of the TCRbeta library involved unique molecular identifiers. Each CDR3 protein is one row after TCRdb ran MiXCR on the PCR reads. The table includes roughly 100,000 distinct CDR3 sequences, approximately 6% detected once. The sequence was collected from a female patient between 2 and 10 years old who had a stem cell transplant for Fanconi anemia, so the T cells may come from the graft donor. This chain connects TRBV12-3 or TRBV12-4 to TRBJ2-3, with 7 bases identical to TRBD2. Sequencing used PBMCs, mostly from graft donor cells, obtained 60 days after TCRalphabeta/CD19-depleted stem cell transplant. The CDR3 DNA follows: TGTGCCAGCGGGCGGGCCGGGACTACGGGTCCAGATACGCAGTATTTT. Translating it yields CASGRAGTTGPDTQYF.